This T cell receptor (beta chain) was identified in a study of cytomegalovirus exposure and HLA in healthy donors. The germline CDR1 and CDR2 sequences are SGHRS and YFSETQ. The CDR3 spans 16 residues. Between the trimmed V and J ends, which lost 2 bases and 2 bases, there was a span of 16 bases. The PCR was carried out with 60 Vbeta primers and 13 Jbeta primers. Using immunoSEQ multiplex PCR, the repertoire was profiled, and TCRdb retains in-frame clones only, with some absent. Among around 120,000 clones listed, approximately 80% were seen once. The sequencing input was PBMCs. The receptor was derived from a female donor in good health and CMV-seropositive. The chain links TRBV5-1 to TRBJ1-1; perhaps TRBD1 as D (6 bases). The CDR3 spells CASSFAGEGGNTEAFF. The CDR3 DNA reads as TGCGCCAGCAGCTTTGCGGGGGAAGGGGGTAACACTGAAGCTTTCTTT. Full variable domain (missing parts from reference TRBV5-1 and TRBJ1-1): KAGVTQTPRYLIKTRGQQVTLSCSPISGHRSVSWYQQTPGQGLQFLFEYFSETQRNKGNFPGRFSGRQFSNSRSEMNVSTLELGDSALYLCASSFAGEGGNTEAFFGQGTRLTVV.